Presented here are 22 T cell receptor beta chains from one specimen sequenced in a study of T cells in women clearing cervical HPV infection. Data came from immunoSEQ multiplex PCR; TCRdb stores just in-frame clones and leaves some out. Reported are over 25,000 clones; the ten largest clones contain approximately 8.3%. The sequenced sample was blood buffy coat. The origin of the receptors is a woman aged 18 to 69 with a cervical HPV16 infection that either progressed to CIN3+ or cleared (not recorded which).

With respect to this clone: The read finishes 3 residues shy of the CDR3 end, and the germline J gene is used to complete it. The rearrangement uses TRBV2 and TRBJ2-1, with TRBD2 identical over 12 bases. The CDR3 runs to 15 residues. Germline lookup yields CDR1 SNHLY and CDR2 FYNNEI. J lost 7 bases, V lost 4 bases, and 5 bases had no gene match. CDR3 DNA (partial): TGTGCCAGCAGTGTTCTAGCGGGGGGGGGAAATGAG. It yields the protein CASSVLAGGGNE. The whole CDR3 protein reads CASSVLAGGGNEQFF. Together with reference TRBV2 and TRBJ2-1, the CDR3 gives the full variable domain: EPEVTQTPSHQVTQMGQEVILRCVPISNHLYFYWYRQILGQKVEFLVSFYNNEISEKSEIFDDQFSVERPDGSNFTLKIRSTKLEDSAMYFCASSVLAGGGNEQFFGPGTRLTVL.

Concerning this clone itself: The read halts 3 residues ahead of the CDR3 end, with the missing end drawn from the germline J gene. This chain links TRBV19 with TRBJ2-4, with a weak D call TRBD1 (5 bases). This CDR3 region has 15 residues. Germline V gene lookup returns CDR1 LNHDA and CDR2 SQIVND (reference sequence). The CDR3 sequence is CASVAGYRGFYGQYF. CDR3 DNA (partial): TGTGCCAGTGTTGCAGGGTATAGGGGATTCTATGGT.

Turning to this clone: The read comes to an end 3 residues before the CDR3 does, leaving the germline J gene to fill in the end. V is TRBV20-1 and J is TRBJ2-1, with D perhaps TRBD2 (5 bases). CDR3 length: 15 amino acids. The V end was cut by 2 bases, the J end by 8 bases, with 19 bases between. Germline V gene sequence: CDR1 DFQATT, CDR2 SNEGSKA (reference sequence). Partial CDR3 DNA: TGCAGTGCTAGATCACCTCTAGCTAGTGGCTATGAG. Its translation: CSARSPLASGYE. The entire CDR3 protein is CSARSPLASGYEQFF.

Concerning this clone itself: The CDR3 extends 3 residues past the end of the read, so its final part is completed from the germline J gene. The chain carries TRBV30 and TRBJ2-6; TRBD1 is a possible D gene (5 bases). Trimming stripped 5 bases from V and 2 bases from J, with 7 bases between. The CDR3 runs to 13 residues. Germline V lookup: CDR1 GTSNPN, CDR2 SVGIG (reference sequence). The part of the CDR3 DNA that was read is TGTGCCTGGCTGACAGCTGGGGCCAACGTC. Residues: CAWLTAGANV. The full CDR3 protein is CAWLTAGANVLTF.

As regards this clone: The observed sequence ends 3 residues before the CDR3 terminus, with the missing tail filled in from the germline J gene. The V gene is TRBV7-2, the J gene TRBJ1-2, with D possibly TRBD1 on 6 matching bases. Per germline, CDR1 SGHTA and CDR2 FQGNSA. CDR3 length equals 14 residues. The CDR3 is CASRYGWDTGGYTF. CDR3 DNA (partial): TGTGCCAGCAGATATGGCTGGGACACTGGGGGC.

In the case of this clone: The read ends 3 residues before the CDR3 terminus; that terminus is restored from the germline J gene. The chain couples TRBV6-1 to TRBJ1-1; perhaps TRBD1 as D (6 bases). V was shortened by 4 bases and J by 7 bases, with 10 bases between the two germline ends. Germline CDR1 is MNHNS and CDR2 is SASEGT. This CDR3 contains 12 residues. CDR3 sequence reads: CASSVGQLEAFF. The CDR3 DNA, read in part, is TGTGCCAGCAGTGTAGGACAGCTTGAA.

Details on this clone: The DNA ends 3 residues before the CDR3 does, and the rest of the CDR3 is filled in from the germline J gene. The chain recombines TRBV20-1 with TRBJ2-3; D unresolved. The CDR3 runs 13 residues. Germline V gene data show CDR1 as DFQATT and CDR2 as SNEGSKA (reference sequence). Trimming stripped 4 bases from V and 5 bases from J, with 13 bases between. The CDR3 sequence is CSAILFSGDTQYF. CDR3 DNA, as far as it was read: TGCAGTGCTATTCTCTTTTCGGGAGATACG.

A word on this clone: The sequence runs out 3 residues before the end of the CDR3; the remainder is reconstructed from the germline J gene. The chain carries TRBV29-1 and TRBJ1-1; D may be TRBD1 (5 bases). CDR3 length: 13 amino acids. Per the germline V gene, CDR1 is SQVTM and CDR2 is ANQGSEA. Deletions cut 0 bases from V and 6 bases from J, with 11 bases between. CDR3 amino acids: CSVEDIQGSEAFF. CDR3 DNA, as far as it was read: TGCAGCGTTGAAGATATCCAGGGCTCTGAA. The full variable domain, completed using reference TRBV29-1 and TRBJ1-1, is SAVISQKPSRDICQRGTSLTIQCQVDSQVTMMFWYRQQPGQSLTLIATANQGSEATYESGFVIDKFPISRPNLTFSTLTVSNMSPEDSSIYLCSVEDIQGSEAFFGQGTRLTVV.

A note on this clone: The CDR3 end falls 3 residues outside the read, so it is completed with the germline J gene. The rearrangement links TRBV20-1 to TRBJ2-7; TRBD2 matches 7 bases. The CDR3 is made up of 14 amino acids. CDR1 is DFQATT and CDR2 is SNEGSKA in the germline V gene (reference sequence). V lost 1 base to trimming and J lost 2 bases; unmatched junction nucleotides: 5. The CDR3 region is CSARGSGLPYEQYF. The part of the CDR3 DNA that was read is TGCAGTGCTAGAGGTTCGGGACTACCCTACGAG.

Points on this clone: The read ends 3 residues before the CDR3 terminus; that terminus is restored from the germline J gene. Other DNA sequences in the same sample also yield this CDR3. The chain carries TRBV20-1 and TRBJ2-3; 10 nucleotides agree with TRBD2. The trim removed 6 bases at V and 3 bases at J, leaving 6 bases unmatched. Per germline, CDR1 DFQATT and CDR2 SNEGSKA (reference sequence). The CDR3 is made up of 14 amino acids. The CDR3 bases that were read are TGCAGTGCCCCCGGACTAGCGGCAACAGATACG. Translated, it gives CSAPGLAATDT. The entire CDR3 is CSAPGLAATDTQYF.

As regards this clone: The missing CDR3 end, 3 residues past where the read stops, is filled in from the germline J gene. V is TRBV11-2 and J is TRBJ2-5; D possibly corresponds to TRBD2 (5 bases). Germline CDR1 and CDR2: SGHAT and FQNNGV. The ends were cut back, 1 base at V and 5 bases at J, with 11 bases in the middle. The CDR3 loop spans 14 amino acids. The covered CDR3 bases are TGTGCCAGCAGCTTAGGAGGGTTAGGGGAGACC. Protein product: CASSLGGLGET. The whole CDR3 protein reads CASSLGGLGETQYF.

Comment on this clone: The CDR3 end falls 3 residues outside the read, so it is completed with the germline J gene. The chain is built from TRBV19 and TRBJ1-1, with TRBD1 matching over 12 bases. CDR1 and CDR2 from the germline V gene are LNHDA and SQIVND (reference sequence). The CDR3 loop spans 14 amino acids. Incomplete CDR3 DNA: TGTGCCAGTAGTTCGGGACAGGGGGCGAACGAG. Residues: CASSSGQGANE. The full CDR3 protein is CASSSGQGANEAFF.

Of note for this clone: From the germline J gene comes the end of the CDR3, since the read stops 3 residues before it. V and J are TRBV7-9 and TRBJ2-7; D is unresolved. Trimming removed 5 bases at V and 3 bases at J, with 8 bases between. The CDR3 extends over 12 amino acids. Germline CDR1 SEHNR, CDR2 FQNEAQ (reference sequence). CDR3: CASSQTSYEQYF. The covered CDR3 bases are TGTGCCAGCAGCCAAACAAGCTACGAG.

Details on this clone: The missing CDR3 end, 3 residues past where the read stops, is filled in from the germline J gene. The chain carries TRBV5-1 and TRBJ2-1, with a weak D call TRBD1 (6 bases). CDR3 length: 14 residues. CDR1 is SGHRS and CDR2 is YFSETQ in the germline V gene. V lost 4 bases to trimming and J lost 0 bases, with 8 bases between them. The part of the CDR3 DNA that was read is TGCGCCAGCAGCGGGGGCGGCTCCTACAATGAG. Translated, it gives CASSGGGSYNE. The CDR3 in its entirety is CASSGGGSYNEQFF.

As to this clone: The read finishes 3 residues shy of the CDR3 end, and the germline J gene is used to complete it. The chain employs TRBV7-3 and TRBJ2-7, with 11 bases identical to TRBD1. V shed 5 bases and J 3 bases; nucleotides not matched to a gene: 3. Germline CDR1 reads SGHTA; CDR2 reads FQGTGA. CDR3 length: 14 amino acids. CDR3 amino acids: CASSRGQGDYEQYF. The sequenced part of the CDR3 DNA is TGTGCCAGCAGCAGGGGACAGGGGGACTACGAG.

Measured by frequency, this clone is medium-sized (0.01 to 0.1%). The read comes to an end 3 residues before the CDR3 does, leaving the germline J gene to fill in the end. The rearrangement joins TRBV2 to TRBJ2-4, with a possible D match to TRBD2 (5 bases). CDR3 length: 15 amino acids. Trimming took off 6 bases at V and 0 bases at J, with 12 bases between the two ends. Germline V gives CDR1 SNHLY, CDR2 FYNNEI. Incomplete CDR3 DNA: TGTGCCAGCAGGGGAACGGGGTTAGCCAAAAACATT. Amino acids: CASRGTGLAKNI. The CDR3 in its entirety is CASRGTGLAKNIQYF.

Regarding this clone: The read gets to within 3 residues of the CDR3 end, and the germline J gene fills in the rest. V gene TRBV4-2 combines with J gene TRBJ2-5; 13 positions agree with TRBD2. The CDR3 has 17 residues. The V gene's germline CDR1 is LGHNA and CDR2 YNFKEQ. V dropped 3 bases and J dropped 3; count of bases not matched to a gene: 7. This chain's CDR3 is CASSQVGTSGNEETQYF. The covered CDR3 bases are TGTGCCAGCAGCCAGGTTGGGACTAGCGGGAATGAAGAGACC.

About this clone: Coverage ceases 3 residues before the CDR3 finishes, and the germline J gene fills in the end. This rearrangement joins TRBV6-4 to TRBJ2-1, with a possible D match to TRBD1 (7 bases). Germline loops: CDR1 MRHNA, CDR2 SNTAGT. The CDR3 is 14 residues long. V was cut by 5 bases and J by 9 bases, with 17 bases left in between. CDR3 sequence reads: CASSRIQGGVEQFF. The sequenced part of the CDR3 DNA is TGTGCCAGCAGTAGGATTCAGGGGGGAGTTGAG.

Notes on this clone: The CDR3 extends 3 residues past the end of the read, so its final part is completed from the germline J gene. The V call is TRBV19, the J call TRBJ1-1; D gene ambiguous. The length of the CDR3 is 15 residues. Germline assignment: CDR1 LNHDA and CDR2 SQIVND (reference sequence). The V end was cut by 4 bases, the J end by 0 bases, with 12 bases between. The CDR3 loop is CASSKPGLMNTEAFF. The sequenced part of the CDR3 DNA is TGTGCCAGTAGTAAGCCGGGTCTCATGAACACTGAA.

This CDR3 is CAWSVLAGRPQHF. The CDR3 bases that were read are TGTGCCTGGAGTGTACTCGCGGGGAGGCCC. This chain connects TRBV30 to TRBJ1-5, with D uncertain. The DNA ends 3 residues before the CDR3 does, and the rest of the CDR3 is filled in from the germline J gene. The CDR3 is 13 residues long. The germline V gene has CDR1 GTSNPN and CDR2 SVGIG (reference sequence). Trimming removed 0 bases at V and 9 bases at J, with 12 bases between.

Worth noting for this clone: The CDR3 end lies 3 residues beyond the end of the read and is filled in from the germline J gene. The chain couples TRBV5-6 to TRBJ1-2; D possibly corresponds to TRBD1 (5 bases). Trimming stripped 0 bases from V and 3 bases from J, with 12 bases between. The germline V gene encodes CDR1 SGHDT and CDR2 YYEEEE. The CDR3 loop spans 15 amino acids. Incomplete CDR3 DNA: TGTGCCAGCAGCTTGGTTAGTTCAGGGTACTATGGC. The encoded protein is CASSLVSSGYYG. The whole CDR3 sequence reads CASSLVSSGYYGYTF.

In regard to this clone: Distinct nucleotide sequences in the sample also encode this CDR3. This CDR3 is CSDLSLVTDTQYF. The DNA read from the CDR3 is TGCAGCGACCTTAGCTTAGTCACAGATACG. V gene TRBV29-1 combines with J gene TRBJ2-3; D unresolved. From the germline J gene comes the end of the CDR3, since the read stops 3 residues before it. CDR3 size: 13 residues. The germline gives CDR1 SQVTM, CDR2 ANQGSEA. Trimming stripped 7 bases from V and 2 bases from J, with 13 bases between.